The subject of this entry is one T cell receptor (beta chain). V shed 5 bases and J shed 1 base, with 18 bases lying between them. The CDR3 is made up of 17 amino acids. Germline lookup yields CDR1 SGHAT and CDR2 FQNNGV. These data belong to a study of technical replicates of blood from several donors. Data came from immunoSEQ multiplex PCR; TCRdb stores just in-frame clones and leaves some out. Of about 89,000 clones listed, roughly 94% are singletons. Source material: T cells isolated from PBMCs. The chain is built from TRBV11-2 and TRBJ2-1, with D maybe TRBD1 (5 bases). The sequence derives from a human donor in good health. The CDR3 region has the DNA TGTGCCAGCAGCCTCACCCCCGTAGGGGAATCCTACAATGAGCAGTTCTTC. This encodes CASSLTPVGESYNEQFF.